The next 15 T cell receptor beta chains were all read from a single sample in a study of shared clonotypes between healthy human individuals (TCRdb year 2020). Libraries came from the immunoSEQ multiplex PCR assay. TCRdb retrieved this table from immuneACCESS and kept in-frame rearrangements only. Not all clones are present; in checked studies, unresolved V genes account for under half, and no reason is known for the remainder. This sample has about 2.3 million clones in its table, and less than 95% of those were observed once. The ten biggest clones cover 0.3% to 0.4% of the sample. Sample: naive CD4+ T cells from PBMCs. This specimen's cell subset or site label, interpreted: CD45RA+ positively selected. These receptors all come from a man aged 18 to 30 in good health. Some clones in this sample may be carry-over from other donors' samples.

This rearrangement joins TRBV6-1 to TRBJ2-7; 11 nucleotides match TRBD2. The CDR3 covers 13 residues. The germline CDR1 and CDR2 sequences are MNHNS and SASEGT. V was pared by 3 bases and J by 11 bases, with 6 bases of the junction left unmatched. The CDR3 DNA is TGTGCCAGCAGTGACATCCTAGCGGGGGGAAAGTACTTC. It encodes CASSDILAGGKYF.

This clone occurred once. J is TRBJ1-4 and V is TRBV10-3; the D is unclear. V was shortened by 2 bases and J by 2 bases, with 6 bases between the two germline ends. Germline-derived CDR1 and CDR2 are ENHRY and SYGVKD. The CDR3 length is 14 residues. The CDR3 nucleotides read TGTGCCATCAGTGAGGGGATTACTAATGAAAAACTGTTTTTT. Amino acid sequence: CAISEGITNEKLFF.

The V call is TRBV7-9, the J call TRBJ2-3; no firm D call. This CDR3 contains 13 residues. The germline CDR1 and CDR2 sequences are SEHNR and FQNEAQ (reference sequence). V was cut by 5 bases and J by 2 bases, with 8 bases left in between. The CDR3 reads CASSPLPTDTQYF. In nucleotides, the CDR3 is TGTGCCAGCAGCCCGTTGCCCACAGATACGCAGTATTTT.

The genes are TRBV11-3 and TRBJ2-5; D is undetermined. The CDR3 has 13 residues. Germline values: CDR1 SGHNT, CDR2 YENEEA. V was cut by 4 bases and J by 5 bases, with 11 bases left in between. CDR3 residues: CASSSRNTETQYF. DNA of the CDR3: TGTGCCAGCAGCTCACGTAATACTGAGACCCAGTACTTC.

The chain couples TRBV19 to TRBJ2-1; the match to TRBD1 covers 7 bases. The CDR3 is 14 residues long. Germline V gene sequence: CDR1 LNHDA, CDR2 SQIVND (reference sequence). V dropped 2 bases and J dropped 5; count of bases not matched to a gene: 3. DNA of the CDR3: TGTGCCAGTAGTATATTGGACAGGAACAATGAGCAGTTCTTC. Amino acids: CASSILDRNNEQFF.

V and J are TRBV7-3 and TRBJ2-2; the D gene is possibly TRBD1 (5 bases). V was cut by 3 bases and J by 6 bases, with 11 bases left in between. The CDR3 has 14 amino acids. Germline-derived CDR1 and CDR2 are SGHTA and FQGTGA. CDR3 loop: CASSLLDSAGELFF. CDR3 bases: TGTGCCAGCAGCTTGTTAGACAGCGCCGGGGAGCTGTTTTTT.

V usage is TRBV28 and J usage is TRBJ1-1; 8 bases map to TRBD1. The J segment lost 6 bases and the V segment lost 11 bases, leaving 8 bases of the junction unmatched. This CDR3 comprises 12 residues. CDR1 is MDHEN, CDR2 SYDVKM, per germline. Here the CDR3 DNA reads TGTGCCGGAAGGACAGGGAGGGCTGAAGCTTTCTTT. Residues: CAGRTGRAEAFF.

The chain couples TRBV6-5 to TRBJ2-5; 8 nucleotides agree with TRBD2. CDR3 length: 15 amino acids. V shed 6 bases, J shed 4 bases, and the junction held 10 bases outside the gene matches. CDR1 is MNHEY, CDR2 SVGAGI, per germline. In nucleotides, the CDR3 is TGTGCCAGCAGAGAACGACTAGCGCCCGGAGAGACCCAGTACTTC. The encoded protein is CASRERLAPGETQYF.

The rearrangement uses TRBV23-1 and TRBJ1-1; 12 positions agree with TRBD1. TRBV23-1 is placed among ORFs of uncertain function. This CDR3 has 17 amino acids. V was clipped by 0 bases and J by 4 bases; unmatched bases: 6. Here the CDR3 DNA reads TGCGCCAGCAGTCAATCGCGGGGACAGGGGGCGAGCACTGAAGCTTTCTTT. Translating it yields CASSQSRGQGASTEAFF.

The rearrangement links TRBV11-2 to TRBJ2-7; 9 nucleotides line up with TRBD1. Germline V CDR1 and CDR2: SGHAT, FQNNGV. Germline trimming cut 1 base from V and 5 bases from J; bases unmatched to any gene: 6. This CDR3 is 15 amino acids long. Here the CDR3 reads CASSLGDRVWHEQYF. The CDR3 bases are TGTGCCAGCAGCTTAGGGGACAGGGTCTGGCACGAGCAGTACTTC.

The chain combines TRBV19 with TRBJ2-7; D perhaps matches TRBD1 (6 bases). Germline V gene sequence: CDR1 LNHDA, CDR2 SQIVND (reference sequence). The CDR3 runs to 15 residues. V was pared by 5 bases and J by 1 base, with 15 bases between. The CDR3 nucleotides read TGTGCCAGTAGTGGGGGCCCGCTGCCATCCTACGAGCAGTACTTC. Amino acid sequence: CASSGGPLPSYEQYF.

This clone was observed a few times. This specimen includes other DNA sequences encoding the same CDR3. CDR3 sequence reads: CSVAGYTF. For the CDR3, the DNA is TGCAGCGTTGCGGGCTACACCTTC. The chain combines TRBV29-1 with TRBJ1-2; D gene ambiguous. This CDR3 region has 8 residues. With 4 bases removed from V and 8 bases from J, the gap between germline ends came to 2 bases. The germline CDR1 and CDR2 sequences are SQVTM and ANQGSEA. Full variable domain (rest looked up from reference TRBV29-1 and TRBJ1-2): SAVISQKPSRDICQRGTSLTIQCQVDSQVTMMFWYRQQPGQSLTLIATANQGSEATYESGFVIDKFPISRPNLTFSTLTVSNMSPEDSSIYLCSVAGYTFGSGTRLTVV.

This chain links TRBV18 with TRBJ1-2; a weak D match, TRBD1 (5 bases). V was cut by 6 bases and J by 8 bases, with 19 bases left in between. The CDR3 extends over 14 amino acids. Germline loops: CDR1 KGHSH, CDR2 LQKENI. The CDR3 DNA follows: TGTGCCAGCTCTCCCCGGGACGACATTAAAGGCTACACCTTC. Protein: CASSPRDDIKGYTF.

This chain joins TRBV7-8 and TRBJ1-6; unclear D gene. Looked up from germline, CDR1 is SGHVS and CDR2 is FQNEAQ. This CDR3 has 15 amino acids. V gave up 2 bases and J gave up 5 bases, with 10 bases separating them. CDR3 loop: CASSLYDGNNSPLHF. Here the CDR3 DNA reads TGTGCCAGCAGCTTATACGACGGGAATAATTCACCCCTCCACTTT.

Turning to this clone: Other DNA sequences in this sample translate to the same CDR3. V and J are TRBV5-1 and TRBJ2-1, with 8 bases lining up with TRBD2. The ends lost 1 base at V and 3 bases at J; junction bases unmatched: 3. The length of the CDR3 is 15 residues. Looked up from germline, CDR1 is SGHRS and CDR2 is YFSETQ. The CDR3 DNA is TGCGCCAGCAGCTTGAGTCTAGCGGGCTACAATGAGCAGTTCTTC. This gives the protein CASSLSLAGYNEQFF.